These 20 T cell receptor beta chains were all obtained from the same sample, sequenced in a study of blood T cell repertoires in COVID-19. Libraries were prepared by immunoSEQ multiplex PCR; TCRdb keeps only in-frame clonotypes and omits some of them. This sample has some 270,000 clones, with roughly 88% found just once. The sequencing sample was made of peripheral blood. These receptors all come from a woman aged 70 to 79 with acute or convalescent COVID-19.

Details on this clone: This sample includes further DNA sequences coding for the same CDR3. The V call is TRBV18, the J call TRBJ1-2, with 7 bases aligning to TRBD1. The ends lost 3 bases at V and 6 bases at J; junction bases unmatched: 1. This CDR3 contains 12 residues. Germline CDR1 is KGHSH and CDR2 is LQKENI. The CDR3 sequence: CASSPTGDGYTF. As DNA, the CDR3 is TGTGCCAGCTCACCCACAGGGGATGGCTACACCTTC.

This clone has only one observation. The chain recombines TRBV10-3 with TRBJ1-4; TRBD1 might be the D (5 bases). Germline V lookup: CDR1 ENHRY, CDR2 SYGVKD. This CDR3 is 13 amino acids long. V lost 8 bases, J lost 5 bases, and 12 bases lay in between. This chain's CDR3 is CAIGADSNEKLFF. The CDR3 DNA is TGTGCCATCGGGGCAGATTCAAATGAAAAACTGTTTTTT.

This chain links TRBV4-1 with TRBJ1-1; the D is unclear. The CDR3 runs 14 residues. V was pared by 5 bases and J by 1 base, with 11 bases between. Per germline, CDR1 MGHRA and CDR2 YSYEKL. For the CDR3, the DNA is TGCGCCAGCAGCTTCCCCGGTCGGAACACTGAAGCTTTCTTT. This gives the protein CASSFPGRNTEAFF.

CDR3 DNA: TGTGCCACTTCAGACCAGGACGAGCAGTACTTC. This gives the protein CATSDQDEQYF. V and J are TRBV24-1 and TRBJ2-7; D ambiguous. CDR1 KGHDR and CDR2 SFDVKD come from the germline V gene. The CDR3 contains 11 residues. The germline V and J ends were trimmed by 10 bases and 5 bases, with 11 bases remaining between them.

The table lists this clone with a count of one. This sequence joins TRBV18 and TRBJ1-1; TRBD1 aligns across 7 bases. There are 15 residues in the CDR3. Looked up from germline, CDR1 is KGHSH and CDR2 is LQKENI. Germline trimming cut 4 bases from V and 5 bases from J; bases unmatched to any gene: 10. Here the CDR3 reads CASSRTGAAPTEAFF. For the CDR3, the DNA is TGTGCCAGCTCACGAACAGGGGCGGCTCCAACTGAAGCTTTCTTT.

In DNA form, the CDR3 reads TGTGCCTGGAGTGTAGCAGGGAAGTCCATTCAGTACTTC. Encoded protein: CAWSVAGKSIQYF. J is TRBJ2-4 and V is TRBV30; possibly TRBD1 for D (5 bases). Germline CDR1 reads GTSNPN; CDR2 reads SVGIG (reference sequence). Trimming removed 0 bases at V and 9 bases at J, with 12 bases between. The CDR3 is 13 residues long.

The chain recombines TRBV5-1 with TRBJ2-7; D perhaps matches TRBD2 (5 bases). The V and J ends lost 0 bases and 2 bases respectively, with 12 bases between them. Germline V gives CDR1 SGHRS, CDR2 YFSETQ. The CDR3 runs 15 residues. The CDR3 sequence: CASSLGGPYTYEQYF. The CDR3 bases are TGCGCCAGCAGCTTGGGAGGGCCATATACCTACGAGCAGTACTTC.

The rearrangement joins TRBV5-1 to TRBJ2-2, with a weak D call TRBD1 (6 bases). The CDR3 length is 15 residues. CDR1 SGHRS and CDR2 YFSETQ come from the germline V gene. V lost 3 bases and J lost 3, with 12 bases in between. The CDR3 nucleotides read TGCGCCAGCAGCTGGACCCCAGGGGACACCGGGGAGCTGTTTTTT. The encoded protein is CASSWTPGDTGELFF.

The count of this clone is one. V usage is TRBV12-3 or TRBV12-4 and J usage is TRBJ1-4; 8 bases agree with TRBD1. The V and J ends lost 8 bases and 8 bases, in that order; junction bases with no gene match: 7. The CDR3 extends over 13 amino acids. The CDR3 here is CASRQGAHEKLFF. The CDR3 DNA sequence: TGTGCCAGCCGCCAGGGGGCGCACGAAAAACTGTTTTTT.

V is TRBV4-1 and J is TRBJ1-1; TRBD1 might be the D (5 bases). CDR3 length: 13 residues. V was trimmed by 6 bases and J by 4 bases, leaving 12 bases between them. Germline CDR1 MGHRA, CDR2 YSYEKL. This CDR3 reads CASSLRGFTEAFF. The CDR3, as DNA: TGCGCCAGCAGTTTAAGGGGTTTCACTGAAGCTTTCTTT.

The chain joins TRBV2 to TRBJ1-5; TRBD1 agrees at 7 bases. CDR1 SNHLY and CDR2 FYNNEI come from the germline V gene. The CDR3 runs 13 residues. V shed 6 bases, J shed 2 bases, and the junction held 1 base outside the gene matches. The CDR3 DNA sequence: TGTGCCAGCAGAACAGGGGGCAATCAGCCCCAGCATTTT. It codes for CASRTGGNQPQHF.

The V call is TRBV5-1, the J call TRBJ1-1, with 7 nucleotides matching TRBD1. Trimming cost V 4 bases and J 4 bases; bases outside gene matches: 7. The CDR3 spans 14 residues. CDR1 and CDR2 (germline): SGHRS, YFSETQ. Written as DNA, the CDR3 is TGCGCCAGCAGCGCAGGGACAGTGGGCACTGAAGCTTTCTTT. It codes for CASSAGTVGTEAFF.

This chain uses TRBV6-5 with TRBJ1-1, with unresolved D. CDR1 and CDR2 from the germline V gene are MNHEY and SVGAGI. The CDR3 totals 14 residues. With 11 bases removed from V and 0 bases from J, the gap between germline ends came to 16 bases. The DNA of the CDR3 is TGTGCCGTGCACGGGAGGAGCCTGAACACTGAAGCTTTCTTT. This sequence encodes CAVHGRSLNTEAFF.

The chain recombines TRBV5-1 with TRBJ2-2, with 9 bases matching TRBD1. The junction had 2 bases not matched to a gene; V was cut back by 4 bases and J by 1 base. CDR1 is SGHRS, CDR2 YFSETQ, per germline. This CDR3 region has 15 residues. In DNA, the CDR3 is TGCGCCAGCAGCGCGACAGGGGGGAACACCGGGGAGCTGTTTTTT. Amino acids: CASSATGGNTGELFF.

The rearrangement links TRBV2 to TRBJ1-5, with unresolved D. Trimming removed 4 bases from V and 1 base from J, with 11 bases in between. Germline CDR1 and CDR2: SNHLY and FYNNEI. The CDR3 totals 15 residues. DNA of the CDR3: TGTGCCAGCAGTGTTCGGGTCGGAAGCAATCAGCCCCAGCATTTT. Translating it yields CASSVRVGSNQPQHF.

The chain joins TRBV3-1 (or the pseudogene TRBV3-2) to TRBJ1-3, with D possibly matching TRBD1 (5 bases). V was clipped by 5 bases and J by 0 bases, with 14 bases between them. The germline CDR1 and CDR2 sequences are LGHDT and YNNKEL (reference sequence). CDR3 length: 16 amino acids. CDR3 protein: CASSSPTGTSGNTIYF. The CDR3 DNA reads as TGTGCCAGCAGCTCACCTACAGGCACCTCTGGAAACACCATATATTTT.

The chain joins TRBV11-2 to TRBJ1-2, with 8 bases matching TRBD1. This CDR3 comprises 16 residues. V was pared by 3 bases and J by 0 bases, with 6 bases of the junction left unmatched. Germline CDR1 and CDR2: SGHAT and FQNNGV. CDR3 region: CASSFRTGTSNYGYTF. The CDR3 DNA reads TGTGCCAGCAGCTTTAGGACAGGGACCTCTAACTATGGCTACACCTTC. The full variable domain, rest sourced from reference TRBV11-2 and TRBJ1-2, is EAGVAQSPRYKIIEKRQSVAFWCNPISGHATLYWYQQILGQGPKLLIQFQNNGVVDDSQLPKDRFSAERLKGVDSTLKIQPAKLEDSAVYLCASSFRTGTSNYGYTFGSGTRLTVV.

The rearrangement joins TRBV27 to TRBJ1-2, with D unclear. Germline-derived CDR1 and CDR2 are MNHEY and SMNVEV (reference sequence). Trimming shortened V by 6 bases and J by 5 bases, and 10 bases separated the two germline ends. The CDR3 has 12 residues. The CDR3 loop reads CASSSGGYGYTF. The CDR3 region has the DNA TGTGCCAGCAGCTCGGGAGGGTATGGCTACACCTTC.

The chain combines TRBV11-2 with TRBJ2-7; tentatively, D is TRBD2 (6 bases). Trimming stripped 1 base from V and 6 bases from J, with 19 bases between. Germline V gene lookup returns CDR1 SGHAT and CDR2 FQNNGV. This CDR3 contains 16 residues. The DNA of the CDR3 is TGTGCCAGCAGCTTAGGGGCCGGAGGAGGGTCCCGCGAGCAGTACTTC. Its translation: CASSLGAGGGSREQYF.

V is TRBV4-1 and J is TRBJ2-5, with TRBD1 matching over 10 bases. Looked up from germline, CDR1 is MGHRA and CDR2 is YSYEKL. V lost 4 bases to trimming and J lost 5 bases; unmatched junction nucleotides: 7. CDR3 length: 15 amino acids. CDR3 residues: CASSRRDRGAETQYF. In nucleotides, the CDR3 is TGCGCCAGCAGCCGCCGGGACAGGGGCGCGGAGACCCAGTACTTC.